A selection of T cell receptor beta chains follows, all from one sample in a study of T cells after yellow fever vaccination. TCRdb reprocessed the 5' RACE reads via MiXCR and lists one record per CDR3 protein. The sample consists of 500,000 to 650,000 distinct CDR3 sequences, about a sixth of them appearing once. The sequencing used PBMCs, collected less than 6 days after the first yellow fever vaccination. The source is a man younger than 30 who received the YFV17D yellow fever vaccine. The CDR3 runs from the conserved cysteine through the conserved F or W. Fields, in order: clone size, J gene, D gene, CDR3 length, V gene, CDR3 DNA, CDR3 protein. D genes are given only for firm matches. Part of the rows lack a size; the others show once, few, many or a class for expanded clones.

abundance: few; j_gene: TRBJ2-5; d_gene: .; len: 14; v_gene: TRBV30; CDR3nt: TGTGCCTGGAGCCCGGGTTATAGCTTAGAGACCCAGTACTTC; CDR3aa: CAWSPGYSLETQYF
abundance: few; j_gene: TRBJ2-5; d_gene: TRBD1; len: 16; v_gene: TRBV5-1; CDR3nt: TGCGCCAGCAGCTTGGCCGGGACAGGGGGCTTCGAGACCCAGTACTTC; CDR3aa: CASSLAGTGGFETQYF
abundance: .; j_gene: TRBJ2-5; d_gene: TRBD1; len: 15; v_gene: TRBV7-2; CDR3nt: TGTGCCAGCAGCTCCCGGACAGGGGGCCAAGAGACCCAGTACTTC; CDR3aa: CASSSRTGGQETQYF
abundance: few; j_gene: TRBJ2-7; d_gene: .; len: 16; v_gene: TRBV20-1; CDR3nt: TGCAGTGCTAAAGCCCCGGGACTCGGGCCCTCCTACGAGCAGTACTTC; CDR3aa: CSAKAPGLGPSYEQYF
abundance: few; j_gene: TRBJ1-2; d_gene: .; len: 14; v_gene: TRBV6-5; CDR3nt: TGTGCCAGCAGTTACTCGAATTCAGTCTATGGCTACACCTTC; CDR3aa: CASSYSNSVYGYTF
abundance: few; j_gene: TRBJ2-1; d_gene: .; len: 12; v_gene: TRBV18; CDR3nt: TGTGCCAGCTCGCTAGGGACACGAGAGCAGTTCTTC; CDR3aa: CASSLGTREQFF
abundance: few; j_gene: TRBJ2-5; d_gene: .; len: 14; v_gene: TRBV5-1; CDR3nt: TGCGCCAGCAGGGTGGGGGGTCACCAAGAGACCCAGTACTTC; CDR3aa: CASRVGGHQETQYF
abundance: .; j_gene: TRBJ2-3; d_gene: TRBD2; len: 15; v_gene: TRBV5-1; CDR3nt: TGCGCCAGCAGCTTGGCCGGGACTACAACAGATACGCAGTATTTT; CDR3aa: CASSLAGTTTDTQYF
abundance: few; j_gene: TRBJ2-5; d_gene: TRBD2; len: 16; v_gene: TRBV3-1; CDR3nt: TGTGCCAGCAGCCCGCCTTTAGCGGGGGGCTCGGGGACCCAGTACTTC; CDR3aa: CASSPPLAGGSGTQYF
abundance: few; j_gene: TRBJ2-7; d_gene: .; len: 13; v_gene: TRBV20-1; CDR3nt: TGCAGTGCTAGCCCCGGACTCGACTACGAGCAGTACTTC; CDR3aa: CSASPGLDYEQYF
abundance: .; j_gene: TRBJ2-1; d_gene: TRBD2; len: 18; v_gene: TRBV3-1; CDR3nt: TGTGCCAGCAGCCAAGATGGTGCGTTAAGGGGAGGGGACAATGAGCAGTTCTTC; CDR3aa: CASSQDGALRGGDNEQFF
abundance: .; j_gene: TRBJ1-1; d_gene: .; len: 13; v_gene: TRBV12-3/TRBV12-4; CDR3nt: TGTGCCAGCAGTTTAGGGGACCGATCTGAAGCTTTCTTT; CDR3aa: CASSLGDRSEAFF
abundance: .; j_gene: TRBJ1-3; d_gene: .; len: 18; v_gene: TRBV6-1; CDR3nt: TGTGCCAGCAGTGAAGGGGTGTTATCTGGGTGGGCTGGAAACACCATATATTTT; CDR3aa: CASSEGVLSGWAGNTIYF
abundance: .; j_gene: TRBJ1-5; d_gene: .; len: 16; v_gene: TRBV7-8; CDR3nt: TGTGCCAGCAGCGTGTTCCGGACGCCCGCGTATCAGCCCCAGCATTTT; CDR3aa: CASSVFRTPAYQPQHF
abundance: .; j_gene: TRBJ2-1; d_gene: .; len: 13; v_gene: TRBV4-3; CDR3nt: TGCGCCAGCAGAGGGCCAGGGCACAATGAGCAGTTCTTC; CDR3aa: CASRGPGHNEQFF
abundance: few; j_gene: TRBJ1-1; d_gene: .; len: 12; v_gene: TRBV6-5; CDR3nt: TGTGCCAGCGACTGCGGGACCCACCGCGCTTTCTTT; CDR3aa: CASDCGTHRAFF
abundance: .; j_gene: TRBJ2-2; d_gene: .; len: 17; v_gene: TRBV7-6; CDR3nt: TGTGCCAGCAGCGCCACCTGGGGCAGCGCGAACACCGGGGAGCTGTTTTTT; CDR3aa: CASSATWGSANTGELFF
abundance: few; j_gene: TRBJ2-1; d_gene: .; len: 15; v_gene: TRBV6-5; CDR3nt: TGTGCCAGCAGTTACTCTCTCTTGGGTTACAATGAGCAGTTCTTC; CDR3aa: CASSYSLLGYNEQFF
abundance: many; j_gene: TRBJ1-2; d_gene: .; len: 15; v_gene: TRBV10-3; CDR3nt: TGTGCCATCAGTGATGAGGGGCAGGGCCTCTATGGCTACACCTTC; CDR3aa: CAISDEGQGLYGYTF
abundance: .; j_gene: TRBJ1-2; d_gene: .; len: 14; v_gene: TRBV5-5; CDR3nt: TGTGCCAGCAGCTTTGGGATACCTACCTATGGCTACACCTTC; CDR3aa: CASSFGIPTYGYTF
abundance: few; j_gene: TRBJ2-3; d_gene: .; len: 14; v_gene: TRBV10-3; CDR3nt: TGTGCCATCAGTGGGGCAGTGAGCACAGATACGCAGTATTTT; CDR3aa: CAISGAVSTDTQYF
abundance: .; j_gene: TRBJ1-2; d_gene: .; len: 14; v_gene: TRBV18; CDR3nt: TGTGCCAGCTCACCGGCATCTGATTCCTATGGCTACACCTTC; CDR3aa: CASSPASDSYGYTF
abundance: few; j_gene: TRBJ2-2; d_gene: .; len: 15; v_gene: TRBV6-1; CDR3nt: TGTGCCAGCATTGAGTTACATACTAGCTACGCGGAGCTGTTTTTT; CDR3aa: CASIELHTSYAELFF
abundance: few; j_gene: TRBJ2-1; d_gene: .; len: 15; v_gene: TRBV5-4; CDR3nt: TGTGCCAGCAGCCCGGCGGTTAACTCCTACAATGAGCAGTTCTTC; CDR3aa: CASSPAVNSYNEQFF
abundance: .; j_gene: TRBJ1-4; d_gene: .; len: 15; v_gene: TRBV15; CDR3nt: TGTGCCACCAGCAGAGATATCTCTTATAATGAAAAACTGTTTTTT; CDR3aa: CATSRDISYNEKLFF
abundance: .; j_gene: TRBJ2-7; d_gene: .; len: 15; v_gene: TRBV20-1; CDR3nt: TGCAGTGCTAGCGGCGTCGTGACTCCGACCTACGAGCAGTACTTC; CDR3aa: CSASGVVTPTYEQYF
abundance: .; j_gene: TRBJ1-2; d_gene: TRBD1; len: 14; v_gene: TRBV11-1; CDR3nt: TGTGCCAGCAGCTTGGGACAGGGGCGGTATGGCTACACCTTC; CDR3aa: CASSLGQGRYGYTF
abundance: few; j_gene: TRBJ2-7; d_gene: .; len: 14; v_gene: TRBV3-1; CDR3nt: TGTGCCAGCAGCCAAGGGAGCCGGGTTCTAGGGCAGTACTTC; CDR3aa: CASSQGSRVLGQYF
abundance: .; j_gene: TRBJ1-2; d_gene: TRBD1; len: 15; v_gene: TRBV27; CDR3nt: TGTGCCAGCAGTTTAGTTACAGGGGGCGGCGATGGCTACACCTTC; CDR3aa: CASSLVTGGGDGYTF
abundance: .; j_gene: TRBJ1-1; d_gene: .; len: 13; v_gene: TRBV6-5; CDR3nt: TGTGCCAGCAGTTACGGGTTTAGCACTGAAGCTTTCTTT; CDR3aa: CASSYGFSTEAFF